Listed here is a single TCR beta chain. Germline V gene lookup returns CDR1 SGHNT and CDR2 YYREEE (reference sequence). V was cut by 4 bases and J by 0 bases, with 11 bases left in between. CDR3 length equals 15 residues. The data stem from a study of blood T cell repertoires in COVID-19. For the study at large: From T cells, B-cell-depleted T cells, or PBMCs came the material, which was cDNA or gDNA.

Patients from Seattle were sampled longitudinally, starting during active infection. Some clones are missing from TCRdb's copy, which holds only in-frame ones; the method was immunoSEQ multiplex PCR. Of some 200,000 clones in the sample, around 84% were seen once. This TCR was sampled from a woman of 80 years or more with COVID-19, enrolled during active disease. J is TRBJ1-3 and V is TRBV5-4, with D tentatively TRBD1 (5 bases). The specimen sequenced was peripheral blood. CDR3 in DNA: TGTGCCAGCAGCGAGCGACAGAGCTCTGGAAACACCATATATTTT. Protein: CASSERQSSGNTIYF.